The text below deals with one T cell receptor beta chain. This clone's antigen is unknown. Nothing much larger sits one base from this clone, and base qualities are not available. The donors were included in the validation cohort of over a hundred subjects, a group kept apart from the roughly 670-subject first cohort. For CDR1 and CDR2, the germline V gene lists SGHVS and FNYEAQ. The CDR3 contains 17 residues, cysteine and phenylalanine counted. The DNA shown is the 51-base CDR3, in frame from base 1. V loses 1 base, J loses 2 bases, and the germline ends lie 16 bases apart. This entry comes from a study of cytomegalovirus exposure and HLA in healthy donors (dated by TCRdb to 2015 to 2018). Context from the whole study: According to a later analysis, the 110 or so validation repertoires were produced on the same platform as the 600 to 850 repertoires of the first cohort. The aim of the study was to test whether cataloging public T cell receptors could identify signatures of past pathogen exposure. Along with the roughly 610-subject first cohort, a separate validation cohort of over a hundred different subjects was used. High-throughput TCR immunosequencing, statistical association of individual TCRs with disease status, and machine learning were combined to predict cytomegalovirus infection status.

The method was the immunoSEQ multiplex PCR assay. From the authors' description of their analysis: To diagnose cytomegalovirus status from the catalog of TCR beta chain sequences, a statistical classification framework was built. Sourced from immuneACCESS, this table was stored by TCRdb with only in-frame sequences that have V and J called. A share of the clones is absent; for the studies checked, an unresolved V gene accounts for under half, and the remainder has no known explanation. From that table come the V and J calls and clone size; the DNA was used to work out D and trimming. The sample table records nearly 200,000 clones; 80% to 90% of these occur just once. In total, the top ten clones hold roughly 13% of the sample. Beyond this particular receptor, the publication reports: The validation cohort had no HLA typing available for a later analysis, so co-occurrence within that cohort was assessed over all 110 or so repertoires. Of the cluster scores, roughly 93% were above 0 in a later analysis, which found that TCRs clustered in the first cohort also tended to co-occur in the 110 or so validation repertoires. Cytomegalovirus status was reported to be diagnosed by the classifier with high specificity and sensitivity in both the original and validation cohorts. The authors suggested that the approach could potentially be generalized to other disease states and immunological phenotypes. A few of the identified cytomegalovirus-associated TCR beta chains were confirmed in vitro to be specific for cytomegalovirus antigens. Across donors, most TCR sequences were observed very rarely, whereas some public TCRs were present in many individuals. The study listed approximately 150 TCR beta chains as associated with cytomegalovirus.

This receptor was identified in a woman in her twenties or thirties in good health and CMV-seropositive. The rearrangement combines TRBV7-6 with TRBJ2-3, with TRBD2 as a weak D call on 5 bases. Sequencing was carried out using PBMCs. The CDR3 reads CASSLDASGRNTDTQYF. The bases read TGTGCCAGCAGCTTAGACGCCAGCGGAAGAAACACAGATACGCAGTATTTT.